This T cell receptor beta chain was captured in a study of blood T cell repertoires in COVID-19. Background on the study: The samples span acute and convalescent COVID-19 from the United States, Italy and Spain.

Repertoires were generated with immunoSEQ multiplex PCR, while TCRdb's copy carries only in-frame clones and drops some. The table records more than 300,000 clones, 80% to 95% of them present only once. Recruitment covered about 25 US areas and drew participants whose ages spanned about 18 to 100 years. Trimming cost V 3 bases and J 6 bases, with 12 bases left between them. The germline V gene encodes CDR1 LNHDA and CDR2 SQIVND (reference sequence). The length of the CDR3 is 14 residues. The chain uses TRBV19 and TRBJ2-1; no clear D gene. Sequences were obtained from PBMCs or T cells enriched from blood (not recorded which). The receptor comes from a middle-aged woman who had been exposed to COVID-19. CDR3 region: CASSMKATSNEQFF. CDR3 bases: TGTGCCAGTAGTATGAAAGCGACGAGCAATGAGCAGTTCTTC.